These 20 T cell receptor beta chains share one sample of origin, sequenced in a study of low-dose radiotherapy and immunotherapy resistance in tumors. TRAV- and TRBV-specific primers primed first-strand cDNA, covering alpha and beta chains. PCR amplification of the TCRs was performed with Phusion for 20 PCR cycles, and it relied on a constant-region primer together with a V-primer adapter. TCRdb itself ran the reads through MiXCR, one entry per CDR3 protein. Of about 11,000 distinct CDR3 sequences in the sample, more than 55% were seen once. Every receptor here comes from a human donor with advanced metastatic prostate, ovarian, gallbladder or colorectal cancer (not recorded which). This table probably holds off-target reads from a library built for another chain.

The gene calls are TRBV28 and TRBJ1-5; the D is unclear. The CDR3 has 12 residues. CDR1 is MDHEN and CDR2 is SYDVKM in the germline V gene. V lost 7 bases and J lost 0, with 4 bases in between. CDR3 in DNA: TGTGCCAGCACTGATAGCAATCAGCCCCAGCATTTT. Protein product: CASTDSNQPQHF. Supplemented by reference TRBV28 and TRBJ1-5, the full variable domain reads DVKVTQSSRYLVKRTGEKVFLECVQDMDHENMFWYRQDPGLGLRLIYFSYDVKMKEKGDIPEGYSVSREKKERFSLILESASTNQTSMYLCASTDSNQPQHFGDGTRLSIL.

This chain connects TRBV11-3 to TRBJ2-1; TRBD1 is a possible D gene (5 bases). V was trimmed by 4 bases and J by 0 bases, leaving 22 bases between them. CDR3 length: 19 residues. The germline gives CDR1 SGHNT, CDR2 YENEEA. The CDR3 DNA is TGTGCCAGCAGCTCACCTATCGGACACGTCCAGAGCTCCTACAATGAGCAGTTCTTC. Amino acids: CASSSPIGHVQSSYNEQFF.

V usage is TRBV2 and J usage is TRBJ2-3, with a weak D call TRBD1 (5 bases). The CDR3 has 15 residues. Germline values: CDR1 SNHLY, CDR2 FYNNEI. Trimming took 5 bases from V and 0 from J, leaving 12 bases between them. CDR3 sequence (DNA): TGTGCCAGCAGTTGGGGCGGTAAGAGCACAGATACGCAGTATTTT. Its protein product is CASSWGGKSTDTQYF. Supplemented by reference TRBV2 and TRBJ2-3, the full variable domain reads EPEVTQTPSHQVTQMGQEVILRCVPISNHLYFYWYRQILGQKVEFLVSFYNNEISEKSEIFDDQFSVERPDGSNFTLKIRSTKLEDSAMYFCASSWGGKSTDTQYFGPGTRLTVL.

This chain links TRBV5-4 with TRBJ1-2; 8 bases fit TRBD1. V shed 0 bases, J shed 0 bases, and the junction held 13 bases outside the gene matches. The germline V gene has CDR1 SGHNT and CDR2 YYREEE (reference sequence). This CDR3 contains 19 residues. Written as DNA, the CDR3 is TGTGCCAGCAGCTTGGGACTGACAGGGGACCATGCCCCTAACTATGGCTACACCTTC. Amino acids: CASSLGLTGDHAPNYGYTF. Combining the CDR3 with reference TRBV5-4 and TRBJ1-2 gives the whole variable domain ETGVTQSPTHLIKTRGQQVTLRCSSQSGHNTVSWYQQALGQGPQFIFQYYREEENGRGNFPPRFSGLQFPNYSSELNVNALELDDSALYLCASSLGLTGDHAPNYGYTFGSGTRLTVV.

This clonotype has more than one count but fewer than ten. The CDR3 is CASSLVTSEAFF. As DNA, the CDR3 is TGTGCCAGCAGTTTAGTCACGAGTGAAGCTTTCTTT. This chain joins TRBV12-3 or TRBV12-4 and TRBJ1-1; the D is unclear. V lost 1 base and J lost 7, with 7 bases in between. This CDR3 region has 12 residues.

CDR3 in amino acids: CASSSHTGELFF. DNA of the CDR3: TGTGCCAGCAGCTCCCACACCGGGGAGCTGTTTTTT. The chain couples TRBV28 to TRBJ2-2; D is unclear. This CDR3 contains 12 residues. Trimming shortened V by 6 bases and J by 3 bases, and 5 bases separated the two germline ends. CDR1 is MDHEN and CDR2 is SYDVKM in the germline V gene.

This clonotype turned up a few times. The chain joins TRBV11-2 to TRBJ1-4; 7 nucleotides match TRBD1. V was clipped by 2 bases and J by 8 bases; unmatched bases: 5. The V gene's germline CDR1 is SGHAT and CDR2 FQNNGV. The CDR3 sequence is 14 residues long. The CDR3 sequence: CASSLRGRGEKLFF. Written as DNA, the CDR3 is TGTGCCAGCAGCTTAAGGGGGCGAGGAGAAAAACTGTTTTTT.

V and J are TRBV6-2 or TRBV6-3 and TRBJ1-1; a weak D match, TRBD1 (6 bases). The CDR3 contains 13 residues. Trimming pared 5 bases from V and 4 bases from J, leaving 11 bases between. CDR1 MNHEY and CDR2 SVGEGT come from the germline V gene. The CDR3 sequence: CASSAGTSTEAFF. CDR3 sequence (DNA): TGTGCCAGCAGTGCCGGGACAAGCACTGAAGCTTTCTTT.

The CDR3 DNA is TGTGCCAGCAGCGCCTCCGCCCATTCACCCCTCCACTTT. Its translation is CASSASAHSPLHF. This chain links TRBV9 with TRBJ1-6; D is uncertain. Trimming removed 3 bases at V and 8 bases at J, with 9 bases between. From germline, CDR1 is SGDLS and CDR2 YYNGEE. This CDR3 spans 13 amino acids.

The V gene is TRBV6-8, the J gene TRBJ1-2; TRBD1 is a possible D gene (6 bases). Deletions cut 9 bases from V and 4 bases from J, with 24 bases between. This CDR3 is 16 amino acids long. Germline CDR1 reads MNHGY; CDR2 reads SAAAGT. The CDR3, as DNA: TGTGCCAGTAAGGGGGGCAGGGGCGACTCTGGCTATGGCTACACCTTC. Amino acids: CASKGGRGDSGYGYTF.

J is TRBJ2-1 and V is TRBV19; perhaps D is TRBD1 or TRBD2 (6 bases each). V dropped 3 bases and J dropped 9 bases, with 15 bases sitting between them. The CDR3 spans 14 residues. The germline V gene encodes CDR1 LNHDA and CDR2 SQIVND (reference sequence). The CDR3 reads CASSIGQGTGEQFF. The CDR3 DNA sequence: TGTGCCAGTAGTATTGGCCAGGGGACTGGTGAGCAGTTCTTC.

The chain recombines TRBV20-1 with TRBJ2-1; 11 nucleotides match TRBD2. J gave up 4 bases and V 0 bases, and 8 bases lay outside the gene matches. CDR1 and CDR2 from the germline V gene are DFQATT and SNEGSKA (reference sequence). This CDR3 comprises 17 residues. The CDR3, as DNA: TGCAGTGCTAGAGATCCCTTAGCGGGAGGGGGATACAATGAGCAGTTCTTC. Its protein is CSARDPLAGGGYNEQFF.

This clonotype was picked up a small number of times. V is TRBV6-1 and J is TRBJ2-3; 7 bases match TRBD2. The CDR3 has 15 residues. CDR1 MNHNS and CDR2 SASEGT come from the germline V gene. V was clipped by 5 bases and J by 4 bases; unmatched bases: 9. The CDR3 here is CASSYMTSFADTQYF. The DNA of the CDR3 is TGTGCCAGCAGTTACATGACTAGCTTTGCAGATACGCAGTATTTT.

This sequence joins TRBV28 and TRBJ2-7; tentative D call: TRBD1 (7 bases). This CDR3 comprises 16 residues. Germline V gene lookup returns CDR1 MDHEN and CDR2 SYDVKM. The ends were cut back, 6 bases at V and 3 bases at J, with 21 bases in the middle. CDR3 residues: CASSPGGGTAFYEQYF. The CDR3 DNA sequence: TGTGCCAGCAGCCCCGGCGGCGGGACAGCCTTCTACGAGCAGTACTTC. Filled out from reference TRBV28 and TRBJ2-7, the complete variable domain reads DVKVTQSSRYLVKRTGEKVFLECVQDMDHENMFWYRQDPGLGLRLIYFSYDVKMKEKGDIPEGYSVSREKKERFSLILESASTNQTSMYLCASSPGGGTAFYEQYFGPGTRLTVT.

CDR3 sequence reads: CSASHLDRVRAEQYF. CDR3 coding DNA: TGCAGTGCGTCCCATCTGGACAGGGTTCGAGCTGAGCAGTACTTC. This chain uses TRBV20-1 with TRBJ2-7; 8 bases are a match to TRBD1. The trim removed 6 bases at V and 7 bases at J, leaving 17 bases unmatched. The CDR3 contains 15 residues. The germline V gene encodes CDR1 DFQATT and CDR2 SNEGSKA (reference sequence).

The chain joins TRBV29-1 to TRBJ2-5; D not certain. Germline V gene sequence: CDR1 SQVTM, CDR2 ANQGSEA. V was pared by 4 bases and J by 3 bases, with 3 bases between. This CDR3 contains 10 residues. The CDR3 nucleotides read TGCAGCGTTGGTAAAGAGACCCAGTACTTC. Encoded protein: CSVGKETQYF.

V is TRBV7-2 and J is TRBJ2-1; 11 nucleotides align to TRBD2. The junction had 6 bases not matched to a gene; V was cut back by 5 bases and J by 6 bases. Germline CDR1 is SGHTA and CDR2 is FQGNSA. CDR3 length: 15 residues. CDR3 in DNA: TGTGCCAGCAGCCTTAGCGGGAGGGGTTCCAATGAGCAGTTCTTC. It is translated as CASSLSGRGSNEQFF.

The V call is TRBV6-1, the J call TRBJ1-5; TRBD1 matches 7 bases. The J segment lost 5 bases and the V segment lost 3 bases, leaving 10 bases of the junction unmatched. The V gene's germline CDR1 is MNHNS and CDR2 SASEGT. The CDR3 totals 16 residues. CDR3: CASSDALDRAYQPQHF. CDR3 bases: TGTGCCAGCAGTGATGCATTAGACAGGGCATATCAGCCCCAGCATTTT.

The V call is TRBV12-3 or TRBV12-4, the J call TRBJ1-4; D is possibly TRBD1 (5 bases). V shed 8 bases and J shed 5 bases, with 9 bases lying between them. The CDR3 contains 12 residues. As DNA, the CDR3 is TGTGCCAGCCGCCGACAGAATGAAAAACTGTTTTTT. This sequence encodes CASRRQNEKLFF.

This clonotype occurred a few times. The V and J genes are TRBV7-8 and TRBJ1-4, with 9 nucleotides matching TRBD1. The CDR3 is 15 residues long. V was clipped by 5 bases and J by 3 bases; unmatched bases: 4. Germline V CDR1 and CDR2: SGHVS, FQNEAQ. CDR3 region: CASSPRTGANEKLFF. The CDR3 DNA sequence: TGTGCCAGCAGCCCCAGGACAGGGGCTAATGAAAAACTGTTTTTT. The full variable domain, rest sourced from reference TRBV7-8 and TRBJ1-4, is GAGVSQSPRYKVAKRGQDVALRCDPISGHVSLFWYQQALGQGPEFLTYFQNEAQLDKSGLPSDRFFAERPEGSVSTLKIQRTQQEDSAVYLCASSPRTGANEKLFFGSGTQLSVL.